The 18 T cell receptor beta chains below were found in one sample sequenced in a study of neurological immune-mediated disorders (dated by TCRdb to between 2018 and 2020). The time point label of this sample denotes: longitudinal time-point 3. Libraries were prepared through 5' RACE. TCRdb shows the sequencer as Illumina HiSeq 2500. The public reads were reanalyzed by TCRdb: fastp trimming at Q25, MiXCR alignment, in-frame beta chains only. Identical CDR3 proteins give one entry, which carries the most common genes and DNA. Across this sample there are 85,000 to 110,000 distinct CDR3 sequences, with under 14% seen only once. The ten largest account for under 4% of the sample. The sample consisted of PBMCs. These receptor sequences come from a female donor with HTLV-1-associated myelopathy (HAM/TSP).

This clonotype was seen ten or more times. The chain links TRBV5-1 to TRBJ2-2; possible D gene TRBD1, 6 bases. This CDR3 spans 13 amino acids. Trimming removed 3 bases at V and 7 bases at J, with 10 bases between. CDR1 is SGHRS, CDR2 YFSETQ, per germline. CDR3 region: CASSSWTDGELFF. CDR3 nucleotide sequence: TGCGCCAGCAGCTCGTGGACAGACGGGGAGCTGTTTTTT.

This clonotype was found many times. This chain connects TRBV20-1 to TRBJ2-3; D remains unclear. CDR1 and CDR2 (germline): DFQATT, SNEGSKA (reference sequence). This CDR3 is 12 amino acids long. The V end lost 5 bases, the J end lost 4 bases, and 10 bases lay between the germline ends. This CDR3 reads CSASLRADTQYF. For the CDR3, the DNA is TGCAGTGCTTCCCTTAGGGCAGATACGCAGTATTTT.

This clonotype was seen many times. CDR3: CASSPGRGDDQPQHF. The CDR3 nucleotides read TGTGCCAGCTCACCAGGCCGAGGGGACGATCAGCCCCAGCATTTT. This sequence joins TRBV18 and TRBJ1-5, with a tentative D call TRBD1 (5 bases). Germline V CDR1 and CDR2: KGHSH, LQKENI. Between the trimmed V and J ends, which lost 2 bases and 5 bases, there was a span of 13 bases. This CDR3 is built from 15 residues.

This chain joins TRBV20-1 and TRBJ2-1, with TRBD2 matching over 13 bases. Trimming cost V 3 bases and J 4 bases; bases outside gene matches: 6. Germline V gene lookup returns CDR1 DFQATT and CDR2 SNEGSKA (reference sequence). The CDR3 extends over 16 amino acids. The chain's CDR3 is CSARVTSGGSYNEQFF. In DNA, the CDR3 is TGCAGTGCTAGGGTGACTAGCGGGGGGTCATACAATGAGCAGTTCTTC.

This clonotype was recorded at least ten times. V gene TRBV7-9 combines with J gene TRBJ2-7; D not resolved. This CDR3 is 15 amino acids long. Germline V gene data show CDR1 as SEHNR and CDR2 as FQNEAQ (reference sequence). Trimming shortened V by 2 bases and J by 2 bases, and 13 bases separated the two germline ends. CDR3 sequence: CASSLPNGHPYEQYF. In DNA form, the CDR3 reads TGTGCCAGCAGCTTACCCAACGGGCACCCCTACGAGCAGTACTTC.

This clonotype was observed a few times. V usage is TRBV2 and J usage is TRBJ1-2; D is undetermined. CDR1 SNHLY and CDR2 FYNNEI come from the germline V gene. V lost 5 bases, J lost 6 bases, and 10 bases lay in between. The CDR3 has 12 residues. The CDR3 DNA reads as TGTGCCAGCAGTACGGGTTTCGATGGCTACACCTTC. This translates into CASSTGFDGYTF. Looking up the rest from reference TRBV2 and TRBJ1-2 gives the full variable domain: EPEVTQTPSHQVTQMGQEVILRCVPISNHLYFYWYRQILGQKVEFLVSFYNNEISEKSEIFDDQFSVERPDGSNFTLKIRSTKLEDSAMYFCASSTGFDGYTFGSGTRLTVV.

This clonotype was detected ten times or more. J is TRBJ2-7 and V is TRBV21-1; the table's D call, TRBD2, was not checked against the DNA. TRBV21-1 is flagged as a pseudogene. The CDR3 has 16 amino acids. CDR3 protein: CASSLGRGLGCYEQYF. The CDR3, as DNA: TGTGCCAGCAGCCTAGGGAGGGGACTTGGGTGCTACGAGCAGTACTTC.

There are many counts of this clonotype. The DNA for the CDR3 is TGCGCCAGCAGCTTTCAGGGGGATGGCTACACCTTC. It translates to CASSFQGDGYTF. The chain couples TRBV5-1 to TRBJ1-2; 7 nucleotides line up with TRBD1. Germline lookup yields CDR1 SGHRS and CDR2 YFSETQ. V lost 2 bases and J lost 6; bases outside the gene matches: 1. The CDR3 spans 12 residues.

This clonotype was detected many times. V and J are TRBV6-2 or TRBV6-3 and TRBJ1-5; D is ambiguous. Trimming removed 7 bases from V and 6 bases from J, with 19 bases in between. Germline CDR1 MNHEY, CDR2 SVGEGT. This CDR3 is built from 15 residues. The CDR3 region is CASTTKGKFPQPQHF. CDR3 bases: TGTGCCAGCACCACAAAAGGGAAGTTTCCTCAGCCCCAGCATTTT.

About this clonotype: This clone may be a read error of a much larger clone one base away. J is TRBJ2-1 and V is TRBV5-1, with D maybe TRBD2 (6 bases). The CDR3 is 18 residues long. CDR1 is SGHRS and CDR2 is YFSETQ in the germline V gene. As DNA, the CDR3 is TGCTCCAGCAGCTTGGTCCGACCACGGGGGACCTCCTACAATGAGCAGTTCTTC. It codes for CSSSLVRPRGTSYNEQFF.

The chain recombines TRBV7-9 with TRBJ1-1; perhaps TRBD1 as D (5 bases). The CDR3 is 15 residues long. Deletions cut 6 bases from V and 1 base from J, with 15 bases between. The germline V gene encodes CDR1 SEHNR and CDR2 FQNEAQ (reference sequence). The CDR3 region has the DNA TGTGCCAGCAGGTCTATCGGACATAAGAACACTGAAGCTTTCTTT. Residues: CASRSIGHKNTEAFF.

This clonotype was recorded at least ten times. This chain joins TRBV20-1 and TRBJ1-4; tentatively, D is TRBD1 (6 bases). CDR1 is DFQATT and CDR2 is SNEGSKA in the germline V gene (reference sequence). The CDR3 loop spans 17 amino acids. V was cut by 0 bases and J by 7 bases, with 21 bases left in between. CDR3 loop: CSARDGRGTPQGEKLFF. For the CDR3, the DNA is TGCAGTGCTAGAGATGGACGGGGGACACCGCAAGGTGAAAAACTGTTTTTT.

This clonotype was detected many times. The DNA for the CDR3 is TGTGCCAGCAGTTTGGGCAGGGGGCACACAGATACGCAGTATTTT. This translates into CASSLGRGHTDTQYF. The chain joins TRBV12-3 or TRBV12-4 to TRBJ2-3; 8 nucleotides agree with TRBD1. V lost 3 bases and J lost 2; bases outside the gene matches: 4. The CDR3 spans 15 residues.

The V gene is TRBV30, the J gene TRBJ1-2, with 9 nucleotides matching TRBD1. This CDR3 is 13 amino acids long. Germline CDR1 is GTSNPN and CDR2 is SVGIG (reference sequence). J was trimmed by 5 bases and V by 7 bases; bases with no gene match: 8. CDR3 region: CASSGTGQYGYTF. The CDR3 DNA is TGTGCCTCTTCCGGGACAGGGCAGTATGGCTACACCTTC.

This clonotype came up many times. V is TRBV28 and J is TRBJ2-2; no clear D gene. V lost 7 bases, J lost 5 bases, and 8 bases lay in between. The CDR3 loop spans 12 amino acids. Germline loops: CDR1 MDHEN, CDR2 SYDVKM. CDR3 sequence reads: CASKVGTGELFF. Written as DNA, the CDR3 is TGTGCCAGCAAAGTGGGGACCGGGGAGCTGTTTTTT. Combining the CDR3 with reference TRBV28 and TRBJ2-2 gives the whole variable domain DVKVTQSSRYLVKRTGEKVFLECVQDMDHENMFWYRQDPGLGLRLIYFSYDVKMKEKGDIPEGYSVSREKKERFSLILESASTNQTSMYLCASKVGTGELFFGEGSRLTVL.

A note on this clonotype: Given a much more abundant clone one base away, this may be a read error. V gene TRBV4-2 combines with J gene TRBJ2-3, with D tentatively TRBD1 (6 bases). The length of the CDR3 is 16 residues. V was clipped by 1 base and J by 2 bases, with 13 bases between them. The germline CDR1 and CDR2 sequences are LGHNA and YNFKEQ. The CDR3 spells CASSQVHGGDTDTQYF. The CDR3 DNA sequence: TGTGCCAGCAGCCAAGTCCATGGGGGCGACACAGATACGCAGTATTTT.

This clonotype has a count of ten or more. V usage is TRBV5-1 and J usage is TRBJ2-7; D not certain. The germline V gene has CDR1 SGHRS and CDR2 YFSETQ. The ends were cut back, 0 bases at V and 1 base at J, with 8 bases in the middle. This CDR3 has 14 residues. This CDR3 is CASSLDIRSYEQYF. The CDR3 nucleotides are TGCGCCAGCAGCTTGGATATCAGATCCTACGAGCAGTACTTC.

The sample holds many counts of this clonotype. The rearrangement links TRBV20-1 to TRBJ2-7; D call uncertain. Trimming shortened V by 6 bases and J by 5 bases, and 17 bases separated the two germline ends. This CDR3 has 13 residues. CDR1 and CDR2 from the germline V gene are DFQATT and SNEGSKA (reference sequence). The CDR3 here is CSAPARVRNEQYF. Written as DNA, the CDR3 is TGCAGTGCCCCCGCCCGGGTCAGGAACGAGCAGTACTTC.